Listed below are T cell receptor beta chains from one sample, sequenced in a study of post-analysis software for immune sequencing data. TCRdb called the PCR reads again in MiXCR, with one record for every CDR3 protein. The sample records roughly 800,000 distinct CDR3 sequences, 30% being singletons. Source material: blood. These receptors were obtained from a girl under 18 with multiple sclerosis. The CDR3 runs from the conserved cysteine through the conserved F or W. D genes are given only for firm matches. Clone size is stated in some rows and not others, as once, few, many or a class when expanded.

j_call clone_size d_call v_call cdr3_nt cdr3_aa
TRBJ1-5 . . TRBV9 TGTGCCAGCAGCGTCGGACGGGCAGGGCCACCCCAGCATTTT CASSVGRAGPPQHF
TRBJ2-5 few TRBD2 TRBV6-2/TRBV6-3 TGTGCCAGCAGTTACCAACTAGCGGGGAGGGAGACCCAGTACTTC CASSYQLAGRETQYF
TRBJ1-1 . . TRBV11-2 TGTGCCAGCAGCCGAAGGGGGGGGACTGAAGCTTTCTTT CASSRRGGTEAFF
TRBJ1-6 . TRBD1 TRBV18 TGTGCCAGCTCACGGGACAGTTCTAATTCACCCCTCCACTTT CASSRDSSNSPLHF
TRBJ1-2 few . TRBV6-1 TGTGCCAGTAACGTTGGCCCCGGAAGGCGCAGTAACTATGGCTACACCTTC CASNVGPGRRSNYGYTF
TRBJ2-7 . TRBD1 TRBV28 TGTGCCAGCAGTGCCCCGGGACAGGGGGGGACCTACGAGCAGTACTTC CASSAPGQGGTYEQYF
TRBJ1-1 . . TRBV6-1 TGTGCCATGGGACGGATGAACACTGAAGCTTTCTTT CAMGRMNTEAFF
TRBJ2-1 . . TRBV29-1 TGCAGCGTTGAACCCCGGGACTCTCAGAGCTCCTACAATGAGCAGTTCTTC CSVEPRDSQSSYNEQFF
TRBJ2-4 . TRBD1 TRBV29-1 TGCAGCGGCTCGCCGACCGGGACAGGGGGGGACATTCAGTACTTC CSGSPTGTGGDIQYF
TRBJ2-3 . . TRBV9 TGTGCCAGCAGCCCCCGCGGGGGCGGGGACACAGATACGCAGTATTTT CASSPRGGGDTDTQYF
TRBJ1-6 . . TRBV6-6 TGTGCCAGCAGTTACTCGGCAATTGACCCCCTCCACTTT CASSYSAIDPLHF
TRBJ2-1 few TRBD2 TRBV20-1 TGCAGTGCTAGAACTAGCGCCCCTTGGGATGAGCAGTTCTTC CSARTSAPWDEQFF
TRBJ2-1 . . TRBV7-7 TGTGCTAGCAGCTTGGCGTATACGGGACAGCAGTTCTTC CASSLAYTGQQFF
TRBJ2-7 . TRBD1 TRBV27 TGTGCCAGCCGTTGGGGACAGGGCACGCCTCCCCGCGAGCAGTACTTC CASRWGQGTPPREQYF
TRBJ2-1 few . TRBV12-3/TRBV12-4 TGTGCCAGCACCAAAGGGGCTGAGCAGTTCTTC CASTKGAEQFF
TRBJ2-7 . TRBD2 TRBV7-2 TGTGCCAGTAGCTTAGCGGGACACCCCATGCAGTACTTC CASSLAGHPMQYF
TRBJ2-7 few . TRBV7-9 TGTGCCAGCAGCTTAGGGAGGGGGTATAGCTACGAGCAGTACTTC CASSLGRGYSYEQYF
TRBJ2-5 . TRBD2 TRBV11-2 TGTGCCAGCAGCCCCTCGGTGGTGAGGGGCGTCAATGGGATGACTAGCGGGAAAGAGACCCAGTACTTC CASSPSVVRGVNGMTSGKETQYF
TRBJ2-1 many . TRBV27 TGTGCCAGCAATGCCGGGACATTGGAGTTCTTC CASNAGTLEFF
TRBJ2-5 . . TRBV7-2 TGTGCCAGCAGCCTGCGGGCAGAGACCCAGTACTTC CASSLRAETQYF
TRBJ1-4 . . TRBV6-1 TGTGCCAGCAGTGGGCAGGCGCCTAATGAAAAACTGTTTTTT CASSGQAPNEKLFF
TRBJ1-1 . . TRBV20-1 TGCAGTGCTAGACTACAGGGGAACACTGAAGCTTTCTTT CSARLQGNTEAFF
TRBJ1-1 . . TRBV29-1 TGCAGCGTGGGGACCTTCGAAGCTTTCTTT CSVGTFEAFF
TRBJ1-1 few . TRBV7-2 TGTGCCAGCAGCTTAAAGGGGACCCTAAACACTGAAGCTTTCTTT CASSLKGTLNTEAFF
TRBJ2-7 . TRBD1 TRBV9 TGTGCCAGCAGCGTGCAGGGACAGGGGATGTACGAGCAGTACTTC CASSVQGQGMYEQYF
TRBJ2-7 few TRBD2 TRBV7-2 TGTGCCAGCAGCCCTGGGACTAGCGGGCTGTTAGCCTACGAGCAGTACTTC CASSPGTSGLLAYEQYF
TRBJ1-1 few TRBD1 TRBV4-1 TGCGCCAGCAGCCAAGCGAGTGCAGGGGGGGGCAACACTGAAGCTTTCTTT CASSQASAGGGNTEAFF
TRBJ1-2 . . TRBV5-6 TGTGCCAGCAGCTTGGGAGGGTATAATAGTGGCTACACCTTC CASSLGGYNSGYTF
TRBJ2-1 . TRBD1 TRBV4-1 TGCGCCAGCAGCCCCACCCGACAGGGGGCCTCGGATGAGCAGTTCTTC CASSPTRQGASDEQFF
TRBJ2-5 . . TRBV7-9 TGTGCCGTCCGCGGCGGGCAAGAGACCCAGTACTTC CAVRGGQETQYF
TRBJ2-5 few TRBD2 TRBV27 TGTGCCAGCAGTCTCAGCCGGGGGGTGGTGGGAGAGACCCAGTACTTC CASSLSRGVVGETQYF
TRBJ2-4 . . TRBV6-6 TGTGCCAGCAGCCCCAGAGCCGGAGGGGAAAACATTCAGTACTTC CASSPRAGGENIQYF
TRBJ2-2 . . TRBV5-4 TGTGCCAGCAACCCGGAGAACACCGGGGAGCTGTTTTTT CASNPENTGELFF
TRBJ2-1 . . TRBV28 TGTGCCAGCTCTCAGGGACGAGGAGCGCAGTTCTTC CASSQGRGAQFF
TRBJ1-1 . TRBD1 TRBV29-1 TGCAGCGTGAGACAGGGAGGGGACACTGAAGCTTTCTTT CSVRQGGDTEAFF
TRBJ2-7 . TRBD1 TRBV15 TGTGCCACCAGCAGCCAGGGGGCCGCCTACGAGCAGTACTTC CATSSQGAAYEQYF
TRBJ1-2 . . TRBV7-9 TGTGCCAGCAGCTTAGCGCCGGGACATAATGGCTACACCTTC CASSLAPGHNGYTF
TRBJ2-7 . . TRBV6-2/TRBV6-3 TGTGCCAGCAGTTACAGGGCCTCTCGGACAGAGAAGCAGTACTTC CASSYRASRTEKQYF
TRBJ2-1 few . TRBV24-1 TGTGCCACCGGGGACTCCGGGCATGAGCAGTTCTTC CATGDSGHEQFF
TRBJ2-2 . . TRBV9 TGTGCCAGCAGCGTAGGACTCACCGGGGAGCTGTTTTTT CASSVGLTGELFF
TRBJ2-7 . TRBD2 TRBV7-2 TGTGCCAGCAGCCTTAGCGGGAGGTCGCCCTACAATGAGCAGTACTTC CASSLSGRSPYNEQYF
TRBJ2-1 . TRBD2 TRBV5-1 TGCGCCAGCAGCTTGGGGTTAGCGGGGAGAGTCTACAATGAGCAGTTCTTC CASSLGLAGRVYNEQFF
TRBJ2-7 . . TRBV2 TGTGCCAGCAGTGGAGAGACCTACGAGCAGTACTTC CASSGETYEQYF
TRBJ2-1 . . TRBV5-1 TGCGCCAGCAGCTTGGAAGGTTGGGACCGGGATGAGCAGTTCTTC CASSLEGWDRDEQFF
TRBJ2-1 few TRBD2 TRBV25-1 TGTGCCAGCAGCCCCCGAGTAGCGGGAGCGGGTGAGCAGTTCTTC CASSPRVAGAGEQFF
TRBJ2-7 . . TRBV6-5 TGTGCCAGCAGTTACTCGTTGGGACAAACCTACGAGCAGTACTTC CASSYSLGQTYEQYF
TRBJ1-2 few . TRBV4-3 TGCGCCAGCAAACCGGGACGGAAAGTGTTCTATGGCTACACCTTC CASKPGRKVFYGYTF
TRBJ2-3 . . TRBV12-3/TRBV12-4 TGTGCCAGCAGCCTAAACAGGGATGGCACAGATACGCAGTATTTT CASSLNRDGTDTQYF
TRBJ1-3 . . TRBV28 TGTGCCAGCAGTTTTGGGCTTGTCAGGACCATATATTTT CASSFGLVRTIYF
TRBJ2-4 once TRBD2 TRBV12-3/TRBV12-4 TGTGCCATCAGACTAGCGGACTCCTACAAGCAGTACTTC CAIRLADSYKQYF
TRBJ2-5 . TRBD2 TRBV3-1 TGTGCCAGCAGACAAGAAACTAGCGGTGGGGAGACCCAGTACTTC CASRQETSGGETQYF
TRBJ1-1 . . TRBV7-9 TGTGCCAGCAGCTTAGTTCAGTCCAGGGGGAACACTGAAGCTTTCTTT CASSLVQSRGNTEAFF
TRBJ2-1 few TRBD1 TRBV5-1 TGCGCCAGCAGCTACGGGACAGGCAATGAGCAGTTCTTC CASSYGTGNEQFF
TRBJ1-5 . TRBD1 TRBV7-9 TGTGCCAGCAGGGGGGAGGGGGCTAATCAGCCCCAGCATTTT CASRGEGANQPQHF
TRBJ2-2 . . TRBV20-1 TGCAGTGCTAGACGCCTAGACAACACCGGGGAGCGGTTTTTT CSARRLDNTGERFF
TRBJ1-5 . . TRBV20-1 TGCAGTGCCATGGAGTCCGCTTATCAGCCCCAGCATTTT CSAMESAYQPQHF
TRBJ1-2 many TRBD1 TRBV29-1 TGCAGCGCAGAGACAGGGAGTTATGGCTACACCTTC CSAETGSYGYTF
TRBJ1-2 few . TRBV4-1 TGCGCCAGCAGCCAAGATTTGGGGGCAAATGGCTACACCTTC CASSQDLGANGYTF
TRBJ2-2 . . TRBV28 TGTGCCAGCAGGGGATGGGGCACCGGGGAGCTGTTTTTT CASRGWGTGELFF
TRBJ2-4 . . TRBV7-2 TGTGCCAGCAGCTTAGCGGGCACGCTCATCGGGGAAAACATTCAGTACTTC CASSLAGTLIGENIQYF